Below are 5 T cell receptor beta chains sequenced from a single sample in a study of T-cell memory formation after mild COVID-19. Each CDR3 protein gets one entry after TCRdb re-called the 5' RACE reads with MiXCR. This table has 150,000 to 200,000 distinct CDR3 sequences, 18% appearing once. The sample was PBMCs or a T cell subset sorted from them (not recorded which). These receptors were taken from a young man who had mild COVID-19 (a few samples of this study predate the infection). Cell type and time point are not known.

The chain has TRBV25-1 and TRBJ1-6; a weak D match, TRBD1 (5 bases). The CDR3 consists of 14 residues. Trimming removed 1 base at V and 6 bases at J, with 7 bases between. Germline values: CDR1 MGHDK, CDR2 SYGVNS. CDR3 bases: TGTGCCAGCAGTGAATTGACAGTTAATTCACCCCTCCACTTT. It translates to CASSELTVNSPLHF.

The CDR3 reads CASSLPPTGELFF. DNA for the CDR3: TGCGCCAGCAGCTTACCACCCACCGGGGAGCTGTTTTTT. V and J are TRBV5-1 and TRBJ2-2; no clear D. The CDR3 runs 13 residues. Germline V gives CDR1 SGHRS, CDR2 YFSETQ. Trimming removed 2 bases from V and 4 bases from J, with 6 bases in between.

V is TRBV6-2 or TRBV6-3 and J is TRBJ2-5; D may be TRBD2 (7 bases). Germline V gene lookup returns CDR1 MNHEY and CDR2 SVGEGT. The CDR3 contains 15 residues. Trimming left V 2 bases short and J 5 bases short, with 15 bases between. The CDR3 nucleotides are TGTGCCAGCAGTTACAAGCGGGGACATGGGGAGACCCAGTACTTC. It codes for CASSYKRGHGETQYF.

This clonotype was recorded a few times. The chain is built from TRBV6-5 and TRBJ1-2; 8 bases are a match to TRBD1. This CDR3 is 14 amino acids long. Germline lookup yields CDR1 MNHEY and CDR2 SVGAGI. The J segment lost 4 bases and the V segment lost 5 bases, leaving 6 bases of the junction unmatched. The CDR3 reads CASSRRDRIYGYTF. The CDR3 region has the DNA TGTGCCAGCAGTCGCCGGGACAGGATCTATGGCTACACCTTC.

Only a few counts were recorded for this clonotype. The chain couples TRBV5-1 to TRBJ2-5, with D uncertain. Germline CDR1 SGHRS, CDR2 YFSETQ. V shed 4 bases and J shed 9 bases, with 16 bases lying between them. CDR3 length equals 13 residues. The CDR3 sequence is CASSLARVEAQYF. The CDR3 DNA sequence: TGCGCCAGCAGCCTGGCACGGGTCGAGGCCCAGTACTTC.